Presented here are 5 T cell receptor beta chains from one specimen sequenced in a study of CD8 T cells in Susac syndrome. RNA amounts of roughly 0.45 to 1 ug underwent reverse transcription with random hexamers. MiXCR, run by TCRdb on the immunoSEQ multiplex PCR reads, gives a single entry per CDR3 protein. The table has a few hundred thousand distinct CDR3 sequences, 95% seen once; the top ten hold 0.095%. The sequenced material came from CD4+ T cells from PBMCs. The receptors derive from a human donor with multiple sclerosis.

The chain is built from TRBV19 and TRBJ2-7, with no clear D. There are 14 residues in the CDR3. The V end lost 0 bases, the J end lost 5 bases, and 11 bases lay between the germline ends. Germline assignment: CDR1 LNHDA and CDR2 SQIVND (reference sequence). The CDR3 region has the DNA TGTGCCAGTAGTATAGATCTGACGCGCCACGAGCAGTACTTC. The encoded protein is CASSIDLTRHEQYF.

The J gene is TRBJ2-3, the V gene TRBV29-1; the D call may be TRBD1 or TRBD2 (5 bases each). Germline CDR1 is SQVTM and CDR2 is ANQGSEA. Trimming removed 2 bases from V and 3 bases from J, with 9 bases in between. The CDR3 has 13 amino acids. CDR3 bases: TGCAGCGTTGAAACGAGGGGAACAGATACGCAGTATTTT. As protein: CSVETRGTDTQYF.

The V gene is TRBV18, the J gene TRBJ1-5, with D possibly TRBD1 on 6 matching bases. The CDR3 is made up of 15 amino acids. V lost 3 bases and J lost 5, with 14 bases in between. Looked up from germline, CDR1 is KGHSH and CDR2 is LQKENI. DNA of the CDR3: TGTGCCAGCTCACCCACACAGGGTCTGGATCAGCCCCAGCATTTT. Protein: CASSPTQGLDQPQHF.

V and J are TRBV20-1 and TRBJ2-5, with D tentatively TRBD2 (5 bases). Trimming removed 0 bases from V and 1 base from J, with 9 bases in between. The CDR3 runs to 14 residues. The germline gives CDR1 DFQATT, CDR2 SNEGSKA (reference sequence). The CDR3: CSARDWAGQETQYF. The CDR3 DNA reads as TGCAGTGCTAGAGATTGGGCGGGCCAAGAGACCCAGTACTTC.

CDR3 protein: CASSPGLGPNEQFF. The CDR3, as DNA: TGTGCCAGCAGTCCAGGGTTGGGCCCCAATGAGCAGTTCTTC. The chain combines TRBV3-1 with TRBJ2-1, with a weak D call TRBD1 (5 bases). Germline loops: CDR1 LGHDT, CDR2 YNNKEL (reference sequence). Trimming removed 6 bases at V and 6 bases at J, with 15 bases between. The CDR3 length is 14 residues.